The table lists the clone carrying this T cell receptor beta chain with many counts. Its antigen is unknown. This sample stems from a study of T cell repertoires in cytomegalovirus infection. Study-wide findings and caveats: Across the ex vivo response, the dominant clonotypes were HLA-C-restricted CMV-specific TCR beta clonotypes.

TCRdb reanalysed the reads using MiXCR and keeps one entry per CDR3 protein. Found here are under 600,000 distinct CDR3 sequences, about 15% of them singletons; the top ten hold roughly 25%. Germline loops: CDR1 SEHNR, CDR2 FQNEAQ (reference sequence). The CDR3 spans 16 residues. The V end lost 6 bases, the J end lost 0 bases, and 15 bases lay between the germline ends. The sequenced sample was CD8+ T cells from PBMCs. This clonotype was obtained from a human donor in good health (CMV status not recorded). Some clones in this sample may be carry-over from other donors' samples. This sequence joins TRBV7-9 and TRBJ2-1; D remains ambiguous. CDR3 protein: CASRGIRASSYNEQFF. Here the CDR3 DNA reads TGTGCCAGCAGGGGGATTAGGGCGAGCTCCTACAATGAGCAGTTCTTC.